This TCR beta chain is drawn from a study of blood T cell repertoires in COVID-19. Overall study: Both acute and convalescent COVID-19 samples were obtained from the United States, Italy and Spain.

In the original processing: Reference gene primer amplification yielded estimated nucleated cell counts. Repertoires were generated with immunoSEQ multiplex PCR, while TCRdb's copy carries only in-frame clones and drops some. That table is the source of V, J and clone size, and D and trimming were worked out from the DNA. This sample has approximately 230,000 clones, with nearly 90% found just once. The CDR3 runs to 14 residues. The trim removed 2 bases at V and 4 bases at J, leaving 7 bases unmatched. The germline V gene has CDR1 SQVTM and CDR2 ANQGSEA. The chain recombines TRBV29-1 with TRBJ2-7; 8 nucleotides match TRBD1. The origin of this receptor is a man aged 18-30 years with active or convalescent COVID-19. The sample taken for sequencing was peripheral blood. CDR3 DNA: TGCAGCGTTGAATTCAGGGACAGGTTGTACGAGCAGTACTTC. This encodes CSVEFRDRLYEQYF.